The T cell receptor beta chain described here comes from a study of blood T cell repertoires in COVID-19. The length of the CDR3 is 13 residues. Trimming pared 3 bases from V and 7 bases from J, leaving 7 bases between. Germline V gene lookup returns CDR1 KGHSH and CDR2 LQKENI. Authors' processing steps: By means of reference gene primer amplification, nucleated cell counts were estimated. Some clones are missing from TCRdb's copy, which holds only in-frame ones; the method was immunoSEQ multiplex PCR. V and J calls and clone size follow that table, whereas D and trimming were derived from the DNA. The sample gives some 43,000 clones, roughly 90% of which show up once; 15% to 19% is in the top ten. This clone is a singleton in its sample.

This TCR came from a man aged 55 to 69 with active COVID-19. This chain uses TRBV18 with TRBJ1-6; D is possibly TRBD1 (5 bases). Sample: peripheral blood. The CDR3 DNA follows: TGTGCCAGCTCACCGGACAAGAATTCACCCCTCCACTTT. Translation: CASSPDKNSPLHF.